These 30 T cell receptor beta chains were all obtained from the same sample, sequenced in a study of cytomegalovirus exposure and HLA in healthy donors. Here immunoSEQ multiplex PCR was the method, and the copy in TCRdb shows in-frame clones only, minus some. The sample has approximately 300,000 clones, just over 85% seen once; the top ten hold about 0.8%. Sequenced material: PBMCs. The receptors were gathered from a woman aged 18-29 years in good health and CMV-seronegative.

The chain links TRBV20-1 to TRBJ2-1; the D gene is possibly TRBD2 (5 bases). CDR3 length: 11 residues. The V end was cut by 8 bases, the J end by 2 bases, with 7 bases between. Per the germline V gene, CDR1 is DFQATT and CDR2 is SNEGSKA (reference sequence). The CDR3 sequence is CSSTTYNEQFF. Here the CDR3 DNA reads TGCAGTTCGACTACCTACAATGAGCAGTTCTTC.

This clone was recorded only once. The CDR3 here is CASSFSGGQPQHF. Here the CDR3 DNA reads TGTGCCAGCAGTTTCTCGGGGGGACAGCCCCAGCATTTT. The chain combines TRBV27 with TRBJ1-5; weak D call: TRBD1 (5 bases). Trimming took off 3 bases at V and 7 bases at J, with 10 bases between the two ends. CDR3 length: 13 amino acids. Germline CDR1 reads MNHEY; CDR2 reads SMNVEV (reference sequence).

The chain employs TRBV5-1 and TRBJ2-5, with D tentatively TRBD2 (5 bases). The CDR3 spans 15 residues. Germline V gives CDR1 SGHRS, CDR2 YFSETQ. Trimming took 5 bases from V and 5 from J, leaving 19 bases between them. CDR3 sequence (DNA): TGCGCCAGCAGGGAGGAGAGCGAGAAGTTGGAGACCCAGTACTTC. As protein: CASREESEKLETQYF.

V is TRBV4-3 and J is TRBJ1-3, with D unclear. Trimming took 2 bases from V and 0 from J, leaving 14 bases between them. CDR3 length equals 17 residues. Per the germline V gene, CDR1 is LGHNA and CDR2 is YSLEER. CDR3 protein: CASSQRLGSNSGNTIYF. CDR3 nucleotide sequence: TGCGCCAGCAGCCAACGACTAGGCAGCAACTCTGGAAACACCATATATTTT.

This clone was found a few times. The same CDR3 also results from other DNA sequences found in this sample. V usage is TRBV28 and J usage is TRBJ2-7; D might be TRBD1 (5 bases). V shed 2 bases and J shed 3 bases, with 5 bases lying between them. The V gene's germline CDR1 is MDHEN and CDR2 SYDVKM. This CDR3 has 12 amino acids. As DNA, the CDR3 is TGTGCCAGCAGTTTACAGGGCTACGAGCAGTACTTC. Protein: CASSLQGYEQYF. Supplemented by reference TRBV28 and TRBJ2-7, the full variable domain reads DVKVTQSSRYLVKRTGEKVFLECVQDMDHENMFWYRQDPGLGLRLIYFSYDVKMKEKGDIPEGYSVSREKKERFSLILESASTNQTSMYLCASSLQGYEQYFGPGTRLTVT.

The chain has TRBV5-1 and TRBJ2-7; 9 bases fit TRBD1. V shed 2 bases, J shed 7 bases, and the junction held 7 bases outside the gene matches. Germline CDR1 is SGHRS and CDR2 is YFSETQ. The CDR3 is 14 amino acids. For the CDR3, the DNA is TGCGCCAGCAGCTTCGGGACAGGGTCGTCTGAGCAGTACTTC. Protein product: CASSFGTGSSEQYF.

V and J are TRBV7-8 and TRBJ2-2, with a tentative D call TRBD2 (5 bases). This CDR3 has 15 amino acids. CDR1 and CDR2 (germline): SGHVS, FQNEAQ. V lost 1 base, J lost 6 bases, and 12 bases lay in between. The CDR3 loop is CASSLGGRRAGELFF. CDR3 DNA: TGTGCCAGCAGCTTAGGGGGTCGGCGGGCCGGGGAGCTGTTTTTT.

This clone has just one count. The rearrangement joins TRBV7-2 to TRBJ2-1, with TRBD2 matching 7 bases. Germline V gene lookup returns CDR1 SGHTA and CDR2 FQGNSA. J lost 0 bases, V lost 4 bases, and 12 bases had no gene match. There are 18 residues in the CDR3. The DNA for the CDR3 is TGTGCCAGCAGCTCCAGACCTGGTGGCGGGAGCTCCTACAATGAGCAGTTCTTC. Amino acids: CASSSRPGGGSSYNEQFF.

This clone was observed a few times. The rearrangement joins TRBV7-9 to TRBJ1-2; D gene uncertain. The V end was cut by 5 bases, the J end by 0 bases, with 10 bases between. The germline V gene has CDR1 SEHNR and CDR2 FQNEAQ (reference sequence). The CDR3 length is 14 residues. This chain's CDR3 is CASSLQPPNYGYTF. Here the CDR3 DNA reads TGTGCCAGCAGCCTACAGCCTCCTAACTATGGCTACACCTTC.

CDR3 sequence: CASSVIWDRPKNSGNTIYF. In DNA, the CDR3 is TGTGCCAGCAGTGTTATTTGGGACAGGCCAAAGAACTCTGGAAACACCATATATTTT. This chain connects TRBV6-4 to TRBJ1-3; 8 positions agree with TRBD1. Germline V lookup: CDR1 MRHNA, CDR2 SNTAGT. V trimming: 4 bases; J trimming: 0 bases; junction bases outside the gene matches: 14. The CDR3 contains 19 residues.

This chain joins TRBV27 and TRBJ2-2; D is ambiguous. Trimming removed 5 bases at V and 1 base at J, with 11 bases between. CDR1 and CDR2 from the germline V gene are MNHEY and SMNVEV (reference sequence). The CDR3 contains 15 residues. The CDR3 bases are TGTGCCAGCAGTCAATACTCAGGGAACACCGGGGAGCTGTTTTTT. Encoded protein: CASSQYSGNTGELFF.

The chain couples TRBV18 to TRBJ1-5; 7 nucleotides align to TRBD1. The CDR3 is 13 residues long. Germline V gene lookup returns CDR1 KGHSH and CDR2 LQKENI. The V gene end was trimmed by 10 bases and the J gene end by 4 bases; junction bases not matched to a gene: 7. The CDR3 loop reads CATGTGANQPQHF. CDR3 bases: TGTGCCACCGGTACAGGGGCGAATCAGCCCCAGCATTTT.

This clone has more than one count but fewer than ten. The chain has TRBV5-6 and TRBJ2-2, with D uncertain. Trimming pared 4 bases from V and 7 bases from J, leaving 8 bases between. The CDR3 totals 12 residues. Germline CDR1 and CDR2: SGHDT and YYEEEE. This CDR3 reads CASSPINGELFF. The CDR3 nucleotides are TGTGCCAGCAGCCCAATCAACGGGGAGCTGTTTTTT. Complete variable domain (other parts from reference TRBV5-6 and TRBJ2-2): DAGVTQSPTHLIKTRGQQVTLRCSPKSGHDTVSWYQQALGQGPQFIFQYYEEEERQRGNFPDRFSGHQFPNYSSELNVNALLLGDSALYLCASSPINGELFFGEGSRLTVL.

The chain uses TRBV5-6 and TRBJ2-3, with a weak D call TRBD1 (6 bases). V was shortened by 6 bases and J by 1 base, with 12 bases between the two germline ends. CDR1 SGHDT and CDR2 YYEEEE come from the germline V gene. CDR3 length: 14 residues. CDR3 sequence (DNA): TGTGCCAGCACCAAGGGGGTGGGCACAGATACGCAGTATTTT. It translates to CASTKGVGTDTQYF.

The V gene is TRBV28, the J gene TRBJ1-1; 7 nucleotides match TRBD1. J gave up 5 bases and V 6 bases, and 9 bases lay outside the gene matches. Germline loops: CDR1 MDHEN, CDR2 SYDVKM. The CDR3 loop spans 14 amino acids. As DNA, the CDR3 is TGTGCCAGCAGCCAGACAGGGTTGGTGACTGAAGCTTTCTTT. Its translation: CASSQTGLVTEAFF.

This chain connects TRBV7-3 to TRBJ2-1, with D maybe TRBD2 (6 bases). Trimming removed 3 bases at V and 5 bases at J, with 11 bases between. CDR3 size: 14 residues. CDR1 is SGHTA, CDR2 FQGTGA, per germline. The CDR3 spells CASSFSGGNNEQFF. Written as DNA, the CDR3 is TGTGCCAGCAGCTTCTCCGGGGGAAACAATGAGCAGTTCTTC.

This CDR3 is CASSWERGVLTADTQYF. DNA for the CDR3: TGTGCCAGCAGTTGGGAGCGGGGGGTTCTAACCGCAGATACGCAGTATTTT. The rearrangement uses TRBV27 and TRBJ2-3, with 9 positions matching TRBD2. The V segment lost 4 bases and the J segment 4 bases; nucleotides outside the gene matches: 12. CDR1 and CDR2 from the germline V gene are MNHEY and SMNVEV (reference sequence). The CDR3 sequence is 17 residues long.

This clone appeared a few times. The chain has TRBV30 and TRBJ2-1; 11 bases map to TRBD1. This CDR3 spans 14 amino acids. V was clipped by 1 base and J by 7 bases; unmatched bases: 3. CDR1 GTSNPN and CDR2 SVGIG come from the germline V gene (reference sequence). CDR3 DNA: TGTGCCTGGAGTGGGACAGGGGGCAAGAATGAGCAGTTCTTC. It is translated as CAWSGTGGKNEQFF.

The rearrangement links TRBV9 to TRBJ2-3, with D possibly being TRBD2 (6 bases). Germline CDR1 reads SGDLS; CDR2 reads YYNGEE. The CDR3 extends over 13 amino acids. Trimming took off 3 bases at V and 6 bases at J, with 11 bases between the two ends. CDR3 loop: CASSGLVEDTQYF. The CDR3 bases are TGTGCCAGCAGCGGACTAGTTGAGGATACGCAGTATTTT.

This sequence joins TRBV6-5 and TRBJ1-1; TRBD1 might be the D (6 bases). CDR1 and CDR2 (germline): MNHEY, SVGAGI. V lost 6 bases to trimming and J lost 1 base, with 12 bases between them. The CDR3 covers 14 residues. The CDR3 coding sequence is TGTGCCAGCAGGCCAGGGGCCTCGAACACTGAAGCTTTCTTT. Amino acids: CASRPGASNTEAFF.

The chain is built from TRBV2 and TRBJ2-7, with 13 bases fitting TRBD2. Trimming took 10 bases from V and 4 from J; bases not matched to a gene: 7. Per the germline V gene, CDR1 is SNHLY and CDR2 is FYNNEI. The CDR3 contains 14 residues. The CDR3 here is CAITGTSGKYEQYF. The CDR3 nucleotides are TGTGCCATAACCGGGACTAGCGGGAAGTACGAGCAGTACTTC. Full variable domain (remainder filled in from reference TRBV2 and TRBJ2-7): EPEVTQTPSHQVTQMGQEVILRCVPISNHLYFYWYRQILGQKVEFLVSFYNNEISEKSEIFDDQFSVERPDGSNFTLKIRSTKLEDSAMYFCAITGTSGKYEQYFGPGTRLTVT.

The chain joins TRBV4-2 to TRBJ2-7; TRBD2 matches at 9 bases. Unmatched junction bases numbered 12, after V lost 4 bases and J lost 5 bases. The germline CDR1 and CDR2 sequences are LGHNA and YNFKEQ. The CDR3 length is 16 residues. The chain's CDR3 is CASSPLESGRINEQYF. CDR3 coding DNA: TGTGCCAGCAGCCCCCTTGAGAGCGGGAGGATCAACGAGCAGTACTTC.

This clone was seen just once. J is TRBJ2-2 and V is TRBV6-5; 7 nucleotides align to TRBD2. Germline V CDR1 and CDR2: MNHEY, SVGAGI. V gave up 7 bases and J gave up 5 bases; unmatched junction bases: 7. This CDR3 is 14 amino acids long. The CDR3 nucleotides read TGTGCCAGCACTATGGTGCGGGAGACCGGGGAGCTGTTTTTT. It codes for CASTMVRETGELFF.

The chain is built from TRBV7-2 and TRBJ1-1; possibly TRBD1 for D (6 bases). The germline gives CDR1 SGHTA, CDR2 FQGNSA. The CDR3 runs 19 residues. V lost 5 bases, J lost 3 bases, and 28 bases lay in between. The CDR3 DNA reads TGTGCCAGCAGCGAGTACGTTGGGGGCGTTTCTGCATGGGACACTGAAGCTTTCTTT. Translation: CASSEYVGGVSAWDTEAFF. The full variable domain, rest sourced from reference TRBV7-2 and TRBJ1-1, is GAGVSQSPSNKVTEKGKDVELRCDPISGHTALYWYRQSLGQGLEFLIYFQGNSAPDKSGLPSDRFSAERTGGSVSTLTIQRTQQEDSAVYLCASSEYVGGVSAWDTEAFFGQGTRLTVV.

The V call is TRBV19, the J call TRBJ1-1, with D perhaps matching TRBD1 (5 bases). Per germline, CDR1 LNHDA and CDR2 SQIVND (reference sequence). V dropped 2 bases and J dropped 4 bases, with 8 bases sitting between them. The CDR3 extends over 13 amino acids. CDR3 coding DNA: TGTGCCAGTAGTATATTCCAGGGCACTGAAGCTTTCTTT. Translated: CASSIFQGTEAFF.

The chain's CDR3 is CASSPGGRGFEQYF. In nucleotides, the CDR3 is TGTGCCAGCAGCCCAGGTGGCAGGGGTTTCGAGCAGTACTTC. The chain joins TRBV7-7 to TRBJ2-7; TRBD1 might be the D (6 bases). V was cut by 5 bases and J by 6 bases, with 17 bases left in between. Germline V gives CDR1 SSHAT, CDR2 FNYEAQ (reference sequence). This CDR3 is built from 14 residues.

The chain has TRBV6-5 and TRBJ1-4; D unresolved. V was cut by 6 bases and J by 6 bases, with 5 bases left in between. The CDR3 contains 11 residues. Germline V gene sequence: CDR1 MNHEY, CDR2 SVGAGI. The CDR3 DNA sequence: TGTGCCAGCAGCTCTTATGAAAAACTGTTTTTT. This sequence encodes CASSSYEKLFF.

The chain recombines TRBV18 with TRBJ2-1, with no clear D. Germline V CDR1 and CDR2: KGHSH, LQKENI. The CDR3 has 18 residues. V lost 3 bases to trimming and J lost 9 bases, with 27 bases between them. CDR3 nucleotide sequence: TGTGCCAGCTCACCGTGGGCATCTTTGGGCACAGATCTGGGTGAGCAGTTCTTC. This encodes CASSPWASLGTDLGEQFF.

The V gene is TRBV27, the J gene TRBJ2-7; D is perhaps TRBD2 (5 bases). The V gene lost 6 bases and the J gene lost 0 bases, with 24 bases spanning the gap. The CDR3 loop spans 18 amino acids. The germline CDR1 and CDR2 sequences are MNHEY and SMNVEV (reference sequence). CDR3 sequence: CASRGFPGAGPSSYEQYF. The CDR3 DNA is TGTGCCAGCAGAGGTTTTCCCGGTGCGGGCCCCAGCTCCTACGAGCAGTACTTC.

The V gene is TRBV6-5, the J gene TRBJ1-2; D gene unclear. V was shortened by 4 bases and J by 4 bases, with 13 bases between the two germline ends. The CDR3 runs to 14 residues. Germline CDR1 reads MNHEY; CDR2 reads SVGAGI. The CDR3 DNA sequence: TGTGCCAGCAGTTCCTCCTGGGAGTCCTATGGCTACACCTTC. Protein: CASSSSWESYGYTF.